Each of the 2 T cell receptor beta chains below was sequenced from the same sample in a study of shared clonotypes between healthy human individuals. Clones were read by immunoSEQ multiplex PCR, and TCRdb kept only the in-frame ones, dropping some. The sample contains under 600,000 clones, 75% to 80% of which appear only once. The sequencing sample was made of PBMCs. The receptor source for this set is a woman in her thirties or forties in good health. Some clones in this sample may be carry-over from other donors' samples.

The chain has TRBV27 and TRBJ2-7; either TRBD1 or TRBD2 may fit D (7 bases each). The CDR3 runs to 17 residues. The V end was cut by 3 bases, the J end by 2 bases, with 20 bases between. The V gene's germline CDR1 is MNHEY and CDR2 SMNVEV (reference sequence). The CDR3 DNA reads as TGTGCCAGCAGTTTCAGGGGGTACAGGGAGGGGGCCTACGAGCAGTACTTC. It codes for CASSFRGYREGAYEQYF.

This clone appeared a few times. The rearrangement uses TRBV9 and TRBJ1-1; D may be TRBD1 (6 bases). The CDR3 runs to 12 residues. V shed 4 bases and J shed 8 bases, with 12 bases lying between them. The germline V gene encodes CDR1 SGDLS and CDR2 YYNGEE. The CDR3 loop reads CASSSGAGEAFF. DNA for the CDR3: TGTGCCAGCAGCTCGGGGGCTGGCGAAGCTTTCTTT. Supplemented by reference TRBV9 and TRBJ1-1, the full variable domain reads DSGVTQTPKHLITATGQRVTLRCSPRSGDLSVYWYQQSLDQGLQFLIQYYNGEERAKGNILERFSAQQFPDLHSELNLSSLELGDSALYFCASSSGAGEAFFGQGTRLTVV.